This is a list of T cell receptor beta chains from one sample in a study of breast tumors, draining lymph nodes, adjacent tissues. TCRdb fed the multiplex PCR reads into MiXCR, producing one record per CDR3 protein. The table lists some 83,000 distinct CDR3 sequences, approximately 19% of them singletons, with 2% to 3% in the top ten. Sequenced: axillary lymph node tissue. The receptors here all came from a female donor with breast cancer. Some clones in this sample may be carry-over from other donors' samples. Both conserved end residues are part of each CDR3. D genes are given only for firm matches. Clone size is shown for a subset of rows, as once, few, many or a class of expanded clone.

many	TRBJ1-2	-	TRBV20-1	CSAPKGAYGYTF	TGCAGTGCCCCGAAGGGCGCCTATGGCTACACCTTC
many	TRBJ2-7	-	TRBV5-1	CASSLDYGDGSTYEQYF	TGCGCCAGCAGCTTGGATTACGGGGACGGCTCAACCTACGAGCAGTACTTC
-	TRBJ2-7	-	TRBV29-1	CSVRSSISYEQHF	TGCAGCGTTCGGTCATCCATCTCCTACGAGCAGCACTTC
many	TRBJ2-1	TRBD2	TRBV9	CASSVGTSGSGQFF	TGTGCCAGCAGCGTAGGGACTAGCGGGAGTGGGCAGTTCTTC
many	TRBJ2-3	-	TRBV9	CASSVGSTDTQYF	TGTGCCAGCAGCGTAGGAAGCACAGATACGCAGTATTTT
many	TRBJ2-5	-	TRBV6-6	CASSPRIAGLETQYF	TGTGCCAGCAGCCCTCGTATCGCTGGTTTGGAGACCCAGTACTTC
many	TRBJ2-3	-	TRBV4-1	CASSQEGSGGSTDTQYF	TGCGCCAGCAGCCAAGAAGGAAGCGGAGGGAGCACAGATACGCAGTATTTT
many	TRBJ2-7	-	TRBV7-2	CASSSSTAVTSYEQYF	TGTGCCAGCAGCTCCTCCACAGCGGTGACCAGTTACGAGCAGTACTTC
many	TRBJ2-3	TRBD1	TRBV5-6	CASSLYRGSFADTQYF	TGTGCCAGCAGCTTGTACAGGGGGAGTTTCGCAGATACGCAGTATTTT
-	TRBJ1-5	-	TRBV27	CASSPGLNQPQHF	TGTGCCAGCAGTCCGGGCTTAAATCAGCCCCAGCATTTT
many	TRBJ2-7	-	TRBV10-3	CAISESARQQYF	TGTGCCATCAGTGAGTCGGCAAGGCAGCAGTACTTC
many	TRBJ1-2	-	TRBV12-3/TRBV12-4	CASSPGAQGYTF	TGTGCCAGCAGTCCAGGGGCCCAAGGCTACACCTTC
many	TRBJ1-6	-	TRBV9	CASSVGGQGSPLHF	TGTGCCAGCAGCGTGGGGGGGCAGGGCTCACCCCTCCACTTT
many	TRBJ2-5	TRBD2	TRBV2	CASSEASGYETQYF	TGTGCCAGCAGTGAGGCTAGCGGTTACGAGACCCAGTACTTC
many	TRBJ2-3	TRBD1	TRBV24-1	CATTGTGGTDTQYF	TGTGCCACCACCGGGACAGGGGGCACAGATACGCAGTATTTT
-	TRBJ1-2	-	TRBV2	CGSSEGVSRSGYTF	TGTGGCAGCAGTGAAGGAGTCAGCCGCTCGGGCTACACCTTC
many	TRBJ1-2	TRBD1	TRBV7-9	CATRRRGQGYGYTF	TGTGCCACTCGTAGGAGGGGGCAGGGCTATGGCTACACCTTC
many	TRBJ2-1	-	TRBV15	CATSIRVTLEQFF	TGTGCCACCAGCATTCGAGTAACGCTTGAGCAGTTCTTC
many	TRBJ1-5	TRBD1	TRBV6-6	CASRGDRGYNQPQHF	TGTGCCAGCAGAGGGGACAGGGGATACAATCAGCCCCAGCATTTT
many	TRBJ2-1	TRBD2	TRBV5-1	CASSLDASGWMNEQFF	TGCGCCAGCAGCTTGGATGCTAGCGGGTGGATGAATGAGCAGTTCTTC
many	TRBJ2-3	TRBD2	TRBV20-1	CSAVLAGVHSTDTQYF	TGCAGTGCTGTCCTAGCGGGAGTTCATAGCACAGATACGCAGTATTTT
many	TRBJ1-2	-	TRBV5-4	CASIGRQDDGYTF	TGTGCCAGCATCGGGCGACAGGACGATGGCTACACCTTC
many	TRBJ2-7	-	TRBV6-5	CASSPYWEPYEQYF	TGTGCCAGCAGTCCGTATTGGGAGCCCTACGAGCAGTACTTC
-	TRBJ2-1	-	TRBV3-2	CASSQVFPSTSGRYNEQFF	TGTGCCAGCAGCCAAGTATTTCCCAGTACTAGCGGGCGTTACAATGAGCAGTTCTTC
-	TRBJ2-1	TRBD2	TRBV5-6	CASSFGGVSYNEQFF	TGTGCCAGCAGCTTTGGGGGGGTGAGTTACAATGAGCAGTTCTTC
-	TRBJ2-3	-	TRBV20-1	CSARDLGGGGGTDTQYF	TGCAGTGCTAGAGATCTGGGGGGGGGGGGCGGCACAGATACGCAGTATTTT
few	TRBJ1-5	-	TRBV27	CASSLNRAGQPQHF	TGTGCCAGCAGTTTAAATAGGGCGGGACAGCCCCAGCATTTT